This TCR beta chain was recorded in a study of monozygotic twins with inflammatory bowel disease. This CDR3 has 17 residues. Whole-study results and caveats: Patients with IBD had less TCRbeta diversity (inverse Simpson) than their healthy co-twins. For IBD patients, clonotypes shared with others were fewer than for healthy twins, especially with disease activity.

To note about this clonotype: Its specificity is not known.

TCRdb re-called the 5' RACE reads and catalogs CDR3 proteins one per entry, DNA excluded. The data include 150,000 to 200,000 distinct CDR3 sequences; the top ten clones carry 6% to 9.5%. The sequenced material came from blood. The rearrangement joins TRBV12-3 or TRBV12-4 to TRBJ1-4; TCRdb outputs TRBD1, but without DNA this stays unchecked. The origin of this receptor is a human donor with ulcerative colitis or Crohn's disease, or a healthy co-twin of an affected twin (not recorded which). The CDR3 sequence: CASSLPRGVATNEKLFF.